Presented here are 27 T cell receptor beta chains from one specimen sequenced in a study of blood T cell repertoires in COVID-19 (dated by TCRdb to 2020 to 2022). Libraries were prepared through the immunoSEQ multiplex PCR assay. As stored in TCRdb, this immuneACCESS dataset retains in-frame rearrangements with V and J assigned. A fraction of the clones does not appear; measured against another copy, unresolved V genes explain less than half of the discrepancy, and the remainder lacks a known reason. The sample records fewer than 250,000 clones, around 80% of which are singletons. The ten largest make up more than 5.5% of the sample. The sequenced material came from peripheral blood. These receptors all stem from a human donor in a cohort sampled during active COVID-19.

The rearrangement joins TRBV11-2 to TRBJ2-5; 8 bases align to TRBD1. The CDR3 contains 19 residues. Trimming removed 4 bases from V and 4 bases from J; junction bases left unmatched: 20. Germline values: CDR1 SGHAT, CDR2 FQNNGV. The CDR3 nucleotides read TGTGCCAGCAGCTCTCGACGGGGCAGGGGGCTAAACTTGGCAGAGACCCAGTACTTC. Protein: CASSSRRGRGLNLAETQYF.

This clone is deemed medium-sized. The chain has TRBV6-5 and TRBJ1-4; 7 bases map to TRBD1. The junction had 5 bases not matched to a gene; V was cut back by 0 bases and J by 4 bases. CDR1 MNHEY and CDR2 SVGAGI come from the germline V gene. The CDR3 runs to 16 residues. CDR3 residues: CASSYSRDSYNEKLFF. The CDR3 nucleotides are TGTGCCAGCAGTTACTCGAGGGACAGCTATAATGAAAAACTGTTTTTT.

With regard to this clone: Mismatch with germline at one junction end may stem from a read error. This sequence joins TRBV11-2 and TRBJ1-2; D perhaps matches TRBD1 (6 bases). The germline gives CDR1 SGHAT, CDR2 FQNNGV. This CDR3 comprises 10 residues. CDR3 in DNA: TGTGCCAGCAGCCTGGGACACCCGATCTTC. Its translation is CASSLGHPIF.

The chain has TRBV28 and TRBJ2-3, with TRBD1 matching 9 bases. V lost 6 bases to trimming and J lost 7 bases; unmatched junction nucleotides: 8. This CDR3 comprises 14 residues. CDR1 and CDR2 from the germline V gene are MDHEN and SYDVKM. In DNA form, the CDR3 reads TGTGCCAGCAGGCTGGGACAGGGACCTTATACGCAGTATTTT. Translating it yields CASRLGQGPYTQYF.

The chain links TRBV28 to TRBJ2-7, with a possible D match to TRBD1 (5 bases). The ends were cut back, 6 bases at V and 3 bases at J, with 15 bases in the middle. Germline V gene lookup returns CDR1 MDHEN and CDR2 SYDVKM. The CDR3 is 14 amino acids. In DNA, the CDR3 is TGTGCCAGCAGCCAGGCAGGGAATTACTACGAGCAGTACTTC. It encodes CASSQAGNYYEQYF.

The genes are TRBV10-3 and TRBJ1-2; D is unclear. The CDR3 covers 13 residues. V was shortened by 3 bases and J by 2 bases, with 7 bases between the two germline ends. CDR1 and CDR2 (germline): ENHRY, SYGVKD. DNA for the CDR3: TGTGCCATCAGTGACCAGGAAAACTATGGCTACACCTTC. Residues: CAISDQENYGYTF.

The chain has TRBV2 and TRBJ2-5; TRBD2 matches at 10 bases. Germline V gene sequence: CDR1 SNHLY, CDR2 FYNNEI. This CDR3 is built from 15 residues. V dropped 4 bases and J dropped 4; count of bases not matched to a gene: 6. CDR3 bases: TGTGCCAGCAGTGGGTTGAGCGGGGGGGGAGAGACCCAGTACTTC. It translates to CASSGLSGGGETQYF.

The chain recombines TRBV4-1 with TRBJ2-5; TRBD1 aligns across 9 bases. V lost 2 bases, J lost 14 bases, and 9 bases stayed unmatched. This CDR3 spans 13 amino acids. Germline CDR1 MGHRA, CDR2 YSYEKL. The CDR3 loop is CASSQPPEDRGYF. The CDR3 DNA follows: TGCGCCAGCAGCCAACCACCGGAGGACAGGGGTTACTTC.

V gene TRBV2 combines with J gene TRBJ1-1; D uncertain. Trimming shortened V by 8 bases and J by 6 bases, and 13 bases separated the two germline ends. There are 12 residues in the CDR3. CDR1 SNHLY and CDR2 FYNNEI come from the germline V gene. As DNA, the CDR3 is TGTGCCAGCTCGCAGACAAGATCTGAAGCTTTCTTT. It translates to CASSQTRSEAFF.

This chain joins TRBV4-1 and TRBJ2-1, with D unresolved. From germline, CDR1 is MGHRA and CDR2 YSYEKL. The CDR3 totals 13 residues. The V end lost 1 base, the J end lost 13 bases, and 14 bases lay between the germline ends. Written as DNA, the CDR3 is TGCGCCAGCAGCCAAGGTCGTCCGGTCCCCCAGTTCTTC. It translates to CASSQGRPVPQFF.

The chain links TRBV7-9 to TRBJ1-4; D is perhaps TRBD1 (5 bases). The germline CDR1 and CDR2 sequences are SEHNR and FQNEAQ (reference sequence). V gave up 2 bases and J gave up 4 bases, with 8 bases separating them. This CDR3 region has 14 residues. This CDR3 reads CASSLRQFNEKLFF. The CDR3 DNA is TGTGCCAGCAGCTTACGACAGTTTAATGAAAAACTGTTTTTT.

The chain joins TRBV27 to TRBJ2-2; 10 bases map to TRBD1. Germline V gives CDR1 MNHEY, CDR2 SMNVEV (reference sequence). V shed 4 bases and J 6 bases; nucleotides not matched to a gene: 5. The CDR3 sequence is 15 residues long. CDR3 region: CASSSGTGVSGELFF. CDR3 DNA: TGTGCCAGCAGTTCAGGGACAGGGGTTTCCGGGGAGCTGTTTTTT.

The chain is built from TRBV30 and TRBJ1-4; maybe TRBD1 (5 bases). The CDR3 has 14 residues. Trimming removed 1 base from V and 8 bases from J, with 14 bases in between. Looked up from germline, CDR1 is GTSNPN and CDR2 is SVGIG (reference sequence). The CDR3 loop reads CAWSEIRGGEKLFF. For the CDR3, the DNA is TGTGCCTGGAGTGAGATCCGGGGGGGGGAAAAACTGTTTTTT.

The CDR3, as DNA: TGTGCCGTAGGGGGTTTCCCCGAAGCTTTCTTT. Residues: CAVGGFPEAFF. This rearrangement joins TRBV6-5 to TRBJ1-1; tentative D call: TRBD1 (6 bases). This CDR3 region has 11 residues. Between the trimmed V and J ends, which lost 11 bases and 8 bases, there was a span of 15 bases. Looked up from germline, CDR1 is MNHEY and CDR2 is SVGAGI.

The chain recombines TRBV6-6 with TRBJ1-5; the D gene is possibly TRBD1 (5 bases). Germline CDR1 MNHNY, CDR2 SVGAGI (reference sequence). Trimming stripped 6 bases from V and 7 bases from J, with 10 bases between. This CDR3 has 12 residues. CDR3 coding DNA: TGTGCCAGCAGACAGGATGACCAGCCCCAGCATTTT. Protein product: CASRQDDQPQHF.

This clone was counted ten times or more. This chain uses TRBV29-1 with TRBJ2-7; 9 bases fit TRBD2. The CDR3 has 12 amino acids. Germline values: CDR1 SQVTM, CDR2 ANQGSEA. V shed 7 bases, J shed 6 bases, and the junction held 7 bases outside the gene matches. CDR3 sequence reads: CSASGEGREQYF. CDR3 bases: TGCAGCGCTAGCGGGGAGGGTCGCGAGCAGTACTTC.

This sequence joins TRBV18 and TRBJ2-2; possibly TRBD1 for D (6 bases). Germline V gene sequence: CDR1 KGHSH, CDR2 LQKENI. The CDR3 totals 16 residues. V shed 0 bases and J shed 6 bases, with 14 bases lying between them. This CDR3 reads CASSPPNFKGAGELFF. In nucleotides, the CDR3 is TGTGCCAGCTCACCACCAAACTTCAAGGGGGCCGGGGAGCTGTTTTTT. The variable domain in full, completed from reference TRBV18 and TRBJ2-2, reads NAGVMQNPRHLVRRRGQEARLRCSPMKGHSHVYWYRQLPEEGLKFMVYLQKENIIDESGMPKERFSAEFPKEGPSILRIQQVVRGDSAAYFCASSPPNFKGAGELFFGEGSRLTVL.

This clone was picked up a small number of times. The chain carries TRBV19 and TRBJ2-6; D gene ambiguous. The CDR3 is 17 residues long. Per the germline V gene, CDR1 is LNHDA and CDR2 is SQIVND (reference sequence). Trimming left V 5 bases short and J 1 base short, with 15 bases between. The CDR3 is CASSEVFGGSGANVLTF. DNA of the CDR3: TGTGCCAGTAGTGAGGTATTTGGCGGTTCTGGGGCCAACGTCCTGACTTTC.

For this clone: At one end the junction does not follow the germline gene, possibly because of a read error. The rearrangement uses TRBV5-1 and TRBJ2-1; 9 bases match TRBD1. The CDR3 consists of 14 residues. CDR1 is SGHRS and CDR2 is YFSETQ in the germline V gene. The CDR3 nucleotides are TGCGCCAGCAGCCCCGGACAGGGGTACAGTGAGCAGTTCTTC. Protein: CASSPGQGYSEQFF.

The chain is built from TRBV7-2 and TRBJ1-1; D may be TRBD1 (6 bases). Germline CDR1 reads SGHTA; CDR2 reads FQGNSA. V lost 1 base, J lost 4 bases, and 10 bases lay in between. The CDR3 has 14 residues. The DNA of the CDR3 is TGTGCCAGCAGCTTAGACCCAGGGGTCACTGAAGCTTTCTTT. Its protein is CASSLDPGVTEAFF. Combining the CDR3 with reference TRBV7-2 and TRBJ1-1 gives the whole variable domain GAGVSQSPSNKVTEKGKDVELRCDPISGHTALYWYRQSLGQGLEFLIYFQGNSAPDKSGLPSDRFSAERTGGSVSTLTIQRTQQEDSAVYLCASSLDPGVTEAFFGQGTRLTVV.

The chain links TRBV24-1 to TRBJ2-1; 11 bases map to TRBD2. V dropped 3 bases and J dropped 8; count of bases not matched to a gene: 8. The CDR3 has 16 residues. CDR1 KGHDR and CDR2 SFDVKD come from the germline V gene. In DNA, the CDR3 is TGTGCCACCAGTGATCACGGACTAGCGGGTCGGGATGAGCAGTTCTTC. It codes for CATSDHGLAGRDEQFF.

The chain employs TRBV7-2 and TRBJ2-3, with 15 bases lining up with TRBD2. The V segment lost 5 bases and the J segment 3 bases; nucleotides outside the gene matches: 12. Germline CDR1 is SGHTA and CDR2 is FQGNSA. This CDR3 comprises 19 residues. In nucleotides, the CDR3 is TGTGCCAGCAGCCTGGGGACTAGCGGGAGGATGGGCCAAACAGATACGCAGTATTTT. Its translation: CASSLGTSGRMGQTDTQYF.

This chain links TRBV25-1 with TRBJ2-5; D perhaps matches TRBD2 (5 bases). Germline values: CDR1 MGHDK, CDR2 SYGVNS. V gave up 0 bases and J gave up 5 bases, with 13 bases separating them. The CDR3 totals 15 residues. CDR3 in DNA: TGTGCCAGCAGTGAATATCGAGGGAGCTCGGAGACCCAGTACTTC. This codes for CASSEYRGSSETQYF.

J is TRBJ2-3 and V is TRBV25-1, with 9 bases identical to TRBD2. The CDR3 runs to 15 residues. With 7 bases clipped from V and 2 bases from J, the junction kept 7 bases outside the gene matches. Germline V gene lookup returns CDR1 MGHDK and CDR2 SYGVNS. CDR3 nucleotides: TGTGCCAGCACGGGGCTAGCGGGATTCACAGATACGCAGTATTTT. It yields the protein CASTGLAGFTDTQYF. Supplemented by reference TRBV25-1 and TRBJ2-3, the full variable domain reads EADIYQTPRYLVIGTGKKITLECSQTMGHDKMYWYQQDPGMELHLIHYSYGVNSTEKGDLSSESTVSRIRTEHFPLTLESARPSHTSQYLCASTGLAGFTDTQYFGPGTRLTVL.

The V call is TRBV7-2, the J call TRBJ2-1, with D possibly matching TRBD2 (6 bases). The V end was cut by 5 bases, the J end by 9 bases, with 11 bases between. Germline V gene sequence: CDR1 SGHTA, CDR2 FQGNSA. This CDR3 has 12 amino acids. CDR3 DNA: TGTGCCAGCAGCCGCGTGGAGGGTGAGCAGTTCTTC. This sequence encodes CASSRVEGEQFF.

The gene calls are TRBV19 and TRBJ1-2, with TRBD1 matching 12 bases. Germline V lookup: CDR1 LNHDA, CDR2 SQIVND (reference sequence). With 6 bases clipped from V and 7 bases from J, the junction kept 15 bases outside the gene matches. The CDR3 has 17 residues. CDR3 protein: CASSPLGTGGRLGGYTF. The CDR3 DNA follows: TGTGCCAGTAGCCCCCTGGGGACAGGGGGCCGTCTGGGTGGCTACACCTTC.

The V and J genes are TRBV3-1 (or the pseudogene TRBV3-2) and TRBJ1-4; D ambiguous. This CDR3 spans 15 amino acids. CDR1 LGHDT and CDR2 YNNKEL come from the germline V gene (reference sequence). V was trimmed by 5 bases and J by 0 bases, leaving 10 bases between them. CDR3 sequence (DNA): TGTGCCAGCAGCTCCCCCGTTGCAACTAATGAAAAACTGTTTTTT. This codes for CASSSPVATNEKLFF.